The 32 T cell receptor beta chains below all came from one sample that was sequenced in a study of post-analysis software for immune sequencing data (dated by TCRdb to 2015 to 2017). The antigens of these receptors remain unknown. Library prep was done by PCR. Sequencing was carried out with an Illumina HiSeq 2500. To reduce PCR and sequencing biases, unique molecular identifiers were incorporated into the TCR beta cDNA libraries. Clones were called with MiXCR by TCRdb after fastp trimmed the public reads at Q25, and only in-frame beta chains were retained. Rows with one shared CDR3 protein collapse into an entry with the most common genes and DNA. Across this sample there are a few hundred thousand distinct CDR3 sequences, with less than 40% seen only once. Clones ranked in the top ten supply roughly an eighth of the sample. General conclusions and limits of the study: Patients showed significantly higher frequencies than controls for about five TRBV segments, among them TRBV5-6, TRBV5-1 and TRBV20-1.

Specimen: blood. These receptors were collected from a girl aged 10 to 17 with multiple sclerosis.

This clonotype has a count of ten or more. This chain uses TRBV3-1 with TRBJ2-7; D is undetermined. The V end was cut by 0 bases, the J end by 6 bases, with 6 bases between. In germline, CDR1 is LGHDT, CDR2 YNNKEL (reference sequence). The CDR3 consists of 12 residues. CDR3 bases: TGTGCCAGCAGCCAAGATCAATCCGAGCAGTACTTC. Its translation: CASSQDQSEQYF.

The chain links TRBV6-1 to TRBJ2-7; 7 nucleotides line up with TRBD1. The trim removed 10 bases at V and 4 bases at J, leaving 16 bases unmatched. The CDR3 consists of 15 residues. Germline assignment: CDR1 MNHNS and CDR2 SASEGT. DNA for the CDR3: TGTGCCAACAATCTGCGTACGGGACAGACTTACGAGCAGTACTTC. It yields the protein CANNLRTGQTYEQYF.

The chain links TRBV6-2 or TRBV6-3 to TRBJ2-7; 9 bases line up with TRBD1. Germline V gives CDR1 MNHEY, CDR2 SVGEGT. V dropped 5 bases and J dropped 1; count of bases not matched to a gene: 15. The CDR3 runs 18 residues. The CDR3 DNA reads TGTGCCAGCAGTAAAGTGCCCCGGACAGGGGTTGGGTCCTACGAGCAGTACTTC. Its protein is CASSKVPRTGVGSYEQYF.

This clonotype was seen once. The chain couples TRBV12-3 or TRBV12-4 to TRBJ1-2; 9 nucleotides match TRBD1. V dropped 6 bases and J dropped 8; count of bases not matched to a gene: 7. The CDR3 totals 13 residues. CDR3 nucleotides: TGTGCCAGCAGACCCGGGACAGGGTTAGGCTACACCTTC. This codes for CASRPGTGLGYTF.

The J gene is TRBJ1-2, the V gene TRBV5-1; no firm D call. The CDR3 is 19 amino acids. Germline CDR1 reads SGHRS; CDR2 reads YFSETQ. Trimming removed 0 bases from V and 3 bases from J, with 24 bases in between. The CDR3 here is CASSLVVRTALTPHYGYTF. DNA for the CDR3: TGCGCCAGCAGCTTGGTCGTTAGAACAGCTTTAACCCCACACTATGGCTACACCTTC.

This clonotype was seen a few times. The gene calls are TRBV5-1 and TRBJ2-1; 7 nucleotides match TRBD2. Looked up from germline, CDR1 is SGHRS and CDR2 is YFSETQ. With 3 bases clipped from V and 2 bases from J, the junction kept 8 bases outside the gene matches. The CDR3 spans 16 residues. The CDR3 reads CASSYRASGAYNEQFF. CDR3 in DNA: TGCGCCAGCAGCTACCGCGCTAGCGGTGCCTACAATGAGCAGTTCTTC.

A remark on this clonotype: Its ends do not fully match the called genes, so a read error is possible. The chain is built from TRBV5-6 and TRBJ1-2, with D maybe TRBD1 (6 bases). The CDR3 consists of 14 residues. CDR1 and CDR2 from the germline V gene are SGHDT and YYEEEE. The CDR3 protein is CANSLGRGPYGYTF. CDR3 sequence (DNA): TGTGCCAACAGCTTGGGCAGGGGACCCTATGGCTACACCTTC.

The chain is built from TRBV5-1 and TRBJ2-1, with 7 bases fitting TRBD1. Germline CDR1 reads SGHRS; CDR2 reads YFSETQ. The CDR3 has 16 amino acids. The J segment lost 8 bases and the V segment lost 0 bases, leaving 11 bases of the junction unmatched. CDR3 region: CASSLGQGDDSYEQFF. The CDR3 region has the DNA TGCGCCAGCAGCTTGGGCCAGGGGGACGATTCCTATGAGCAGTTCTTC.

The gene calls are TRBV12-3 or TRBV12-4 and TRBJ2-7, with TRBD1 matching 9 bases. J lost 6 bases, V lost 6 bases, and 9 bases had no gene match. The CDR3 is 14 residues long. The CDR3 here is CASRPGQGLGEQYF. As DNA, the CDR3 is TGTGCCAGCAGACCGGGACAGGGCTTAGGCGAGCAGTACTTC.

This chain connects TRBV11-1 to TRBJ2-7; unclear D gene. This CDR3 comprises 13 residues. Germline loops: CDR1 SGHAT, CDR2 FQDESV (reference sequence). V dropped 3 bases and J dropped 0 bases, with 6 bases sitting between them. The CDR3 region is CASSFEFSYEQYF. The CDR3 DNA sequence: TGTGCCAGCAGCTTCGAGTTCTCCTACGAGCAGTACTTC.

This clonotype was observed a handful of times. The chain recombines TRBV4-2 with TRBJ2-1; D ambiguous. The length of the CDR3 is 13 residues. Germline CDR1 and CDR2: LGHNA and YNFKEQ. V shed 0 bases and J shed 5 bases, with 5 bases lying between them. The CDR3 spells CASSQDLDNEQFF. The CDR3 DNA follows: TGTGCCAGCAGCCAAGATCTGGACAATGAGCAGTTCTTC.

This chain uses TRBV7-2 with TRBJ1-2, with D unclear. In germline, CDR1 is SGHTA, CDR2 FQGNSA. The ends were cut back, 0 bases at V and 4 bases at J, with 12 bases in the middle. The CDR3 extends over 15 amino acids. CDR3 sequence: CASSLASSGLYGYTF. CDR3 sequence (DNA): TGTGCCAGCAGCTTAGCCTCATCGGGTCTCTATGGCTACACCTTC.

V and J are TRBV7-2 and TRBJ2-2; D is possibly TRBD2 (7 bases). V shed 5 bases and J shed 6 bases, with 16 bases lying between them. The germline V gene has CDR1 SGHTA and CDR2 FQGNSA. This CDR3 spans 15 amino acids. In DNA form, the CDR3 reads TGTGCCAGCAGCCCTAGGGGGGGGGGCCCCGGGGAGCTGTTTTTT. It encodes CASSPRGGGPGELFF.

DNA of the CDR3: TGTGCCAGCAGCGTAAGTCCTCCCGCGGACACTGAAGCTTTCTTT. Translated, it gives CASSVSPPADTEAFF. This chain connects TRBV9 to TRBJ1-1, with D uncertain. The CDR3 is made up of 15 amino acids. V lost 1 base, J lost 3 bases, and 13 bases lay in between. The germline CDR1 and CDR2 sequences are SGDLS and YYNGEE.

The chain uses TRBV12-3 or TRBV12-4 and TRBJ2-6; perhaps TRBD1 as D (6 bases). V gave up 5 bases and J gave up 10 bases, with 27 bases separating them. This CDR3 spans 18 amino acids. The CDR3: CASSPITVPGQGSNVLTF. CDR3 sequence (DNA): TGTGCCAGCAGTCCCATAACTGTCCCGGGACAAGGGTCTAACGTCCTGACTTTC.

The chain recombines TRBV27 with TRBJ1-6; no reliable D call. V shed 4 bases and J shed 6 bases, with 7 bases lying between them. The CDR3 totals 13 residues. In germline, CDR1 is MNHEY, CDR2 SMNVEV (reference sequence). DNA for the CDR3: TGTGCCAGCAGTTCACGGAGTAATTCACCCCTCCACTTT. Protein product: CASSSRSNSPLHF.

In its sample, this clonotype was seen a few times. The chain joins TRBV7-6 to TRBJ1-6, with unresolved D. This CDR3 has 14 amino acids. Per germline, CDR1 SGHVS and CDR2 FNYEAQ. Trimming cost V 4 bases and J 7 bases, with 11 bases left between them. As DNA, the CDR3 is TGTGCCAGCAGCTCACCGGGCCACAATTCACCCCTCCACTTT. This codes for CASSSPGHNSPLHF.

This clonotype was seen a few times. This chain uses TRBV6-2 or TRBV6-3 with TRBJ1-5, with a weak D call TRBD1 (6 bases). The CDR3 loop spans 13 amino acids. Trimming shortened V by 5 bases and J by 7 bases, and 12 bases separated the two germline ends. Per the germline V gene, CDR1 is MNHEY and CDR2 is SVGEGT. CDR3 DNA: TGTGCCAGCAGTCCGGACAGAGGCCAGCCCCAGCATTTT. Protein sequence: CASSPDRGQPQHF.

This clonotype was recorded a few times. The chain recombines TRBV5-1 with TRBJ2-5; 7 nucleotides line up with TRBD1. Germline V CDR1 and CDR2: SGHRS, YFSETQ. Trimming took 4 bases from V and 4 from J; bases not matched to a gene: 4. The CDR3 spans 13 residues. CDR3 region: CASSLRQGETQYF. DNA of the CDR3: TGCGCCAGCAGCCTGCGACAGGGAGAGACCCAGTACTTC.

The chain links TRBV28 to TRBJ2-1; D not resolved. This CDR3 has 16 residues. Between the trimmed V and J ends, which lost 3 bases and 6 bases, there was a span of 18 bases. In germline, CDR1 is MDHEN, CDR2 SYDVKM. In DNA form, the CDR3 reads TGTGCCAGCAGTTTCTTCGAGGACCCTCAGGTCAATGAGCAGTTCTTC. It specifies CASSFFEDPQVNEQFF.

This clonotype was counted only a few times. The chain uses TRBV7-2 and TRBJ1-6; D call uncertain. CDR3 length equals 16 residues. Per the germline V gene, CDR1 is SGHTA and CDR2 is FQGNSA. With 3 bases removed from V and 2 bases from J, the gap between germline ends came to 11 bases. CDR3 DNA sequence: TGTGCCAGCAGCTTGGATCTTATACCCTATAATTCACCCCTCCACTTT. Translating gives CASSLDLIPYNSPLHF.

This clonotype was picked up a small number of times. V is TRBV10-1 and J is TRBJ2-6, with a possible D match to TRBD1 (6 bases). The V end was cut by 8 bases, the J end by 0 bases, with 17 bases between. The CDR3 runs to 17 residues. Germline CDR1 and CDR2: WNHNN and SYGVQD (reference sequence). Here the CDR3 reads CASLTTGFSSGANVLTF. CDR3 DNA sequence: TGCGCCAGCCTTACGACAGGATTTTCCTCTGGGGCCAACGTCCTGACTTTC.

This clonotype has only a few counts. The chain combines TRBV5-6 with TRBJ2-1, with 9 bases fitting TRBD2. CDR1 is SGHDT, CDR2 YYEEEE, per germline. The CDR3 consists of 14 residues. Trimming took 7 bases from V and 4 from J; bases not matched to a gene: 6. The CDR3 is CASLERGVYNEQFF. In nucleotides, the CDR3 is TGTGCCAGCCTCGAGCGGGGGGTTTACAATGAGCAGTTCTTC.

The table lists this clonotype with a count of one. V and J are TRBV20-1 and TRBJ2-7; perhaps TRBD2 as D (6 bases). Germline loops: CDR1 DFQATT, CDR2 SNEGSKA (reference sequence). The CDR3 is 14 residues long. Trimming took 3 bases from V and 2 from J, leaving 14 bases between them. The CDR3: CSASGGRVPYEQYF. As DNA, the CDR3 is TGCAGTGCTAGCGGAGGGAGAGTACCCTACGAGCAGTACTTC.

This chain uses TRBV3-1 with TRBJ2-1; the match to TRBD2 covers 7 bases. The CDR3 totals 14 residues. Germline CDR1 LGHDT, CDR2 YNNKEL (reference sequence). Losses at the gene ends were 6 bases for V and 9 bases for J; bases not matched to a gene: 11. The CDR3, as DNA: TGTGCCAGCAGAAAAGGGGAGGGGAAGGGTGAGCAGTTCTTC. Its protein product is CASRKGEGKGEQFF.

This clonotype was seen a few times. Here the CDR3 DNA reads TGTGCCAGCAGTGAACGGGAGCAGTACTTC. This encodes CASSEREQYF. The chain couples TRBV6-1 to TRBJ2-5; maybe TRBD2 (6 bases). V was shortened by 2 bases and J by 11 bases, with 6 bases between the two germline ends. Germline-derived CDR1 and CDR2 are MNHNS and SASEGT. CDR3 length equals 10 residues.

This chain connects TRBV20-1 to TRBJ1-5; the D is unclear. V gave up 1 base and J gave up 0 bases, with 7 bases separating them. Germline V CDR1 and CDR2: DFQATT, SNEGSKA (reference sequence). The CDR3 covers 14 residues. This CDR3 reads CSARVGNSNQPQHF. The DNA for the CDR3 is TGCAGTGCTAGAGTGGGAAATAGCAATCAGCCCCAGCATTTT.

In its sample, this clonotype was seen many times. CDR3 residues: CSVEELSSYNEQFF. The CDR3 DNA reads TGCAGCGTTGAGGAGCTAAGCTCCTACAATGAGCAGTTCTTC. J is TRBJ2-1 and V is TRBV29-1; D remains unclear. The V and J ends lost 3 bases and 0 bases respectively, with 9 bases between them. The CDR3 extends over 14 amino acids. Germline CDR1 and CDR2: SQVTM and ANQGSEA.

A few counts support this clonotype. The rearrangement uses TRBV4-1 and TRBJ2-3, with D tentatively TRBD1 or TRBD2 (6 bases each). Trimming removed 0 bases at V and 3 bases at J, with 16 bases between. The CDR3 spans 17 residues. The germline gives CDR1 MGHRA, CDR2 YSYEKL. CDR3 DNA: TGCGCCAGCAGCCAAGATCTCCGGGGGCGAGGTACAGATACGCAGTATTTT. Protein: CASSQDLRGRGTDTQYF.

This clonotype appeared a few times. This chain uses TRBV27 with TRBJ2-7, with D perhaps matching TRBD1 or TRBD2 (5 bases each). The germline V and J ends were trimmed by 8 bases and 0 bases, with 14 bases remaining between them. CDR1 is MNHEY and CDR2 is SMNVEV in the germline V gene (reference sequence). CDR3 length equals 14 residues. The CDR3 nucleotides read TGTGCCAGCGGTAGAGGGCAGGGCTCCTACGAGCAGTACTTC. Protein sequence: CASGRGQGSYEQYF.

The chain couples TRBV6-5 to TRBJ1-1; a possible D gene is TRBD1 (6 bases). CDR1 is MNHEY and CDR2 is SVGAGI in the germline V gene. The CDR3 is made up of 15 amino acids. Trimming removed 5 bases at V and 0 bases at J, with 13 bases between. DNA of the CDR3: TGTGCCAGCAGTCCCGGCGGACAGCTGAACACTGAAGCTTTCTTT. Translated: CASSPGGQLNTEAFF.

The CDR3 loop is CASSAGLDGETQYF. The CDR3 DNA sequence: TGCGCCAGCAGCGCGGGATTGGATGGAGAGACCCAGTACTTC. The chain joins TRBV5-1 to TRBJ2-7; perhaps TRBD2 as D (6 bases). The tail of the sequence fits TRBJ2-5 better, so the J call may be wrong. This CDR3 has 14 amino acids. Germline V gives CDR1 SGHRS, CDR2 YFSETQ.